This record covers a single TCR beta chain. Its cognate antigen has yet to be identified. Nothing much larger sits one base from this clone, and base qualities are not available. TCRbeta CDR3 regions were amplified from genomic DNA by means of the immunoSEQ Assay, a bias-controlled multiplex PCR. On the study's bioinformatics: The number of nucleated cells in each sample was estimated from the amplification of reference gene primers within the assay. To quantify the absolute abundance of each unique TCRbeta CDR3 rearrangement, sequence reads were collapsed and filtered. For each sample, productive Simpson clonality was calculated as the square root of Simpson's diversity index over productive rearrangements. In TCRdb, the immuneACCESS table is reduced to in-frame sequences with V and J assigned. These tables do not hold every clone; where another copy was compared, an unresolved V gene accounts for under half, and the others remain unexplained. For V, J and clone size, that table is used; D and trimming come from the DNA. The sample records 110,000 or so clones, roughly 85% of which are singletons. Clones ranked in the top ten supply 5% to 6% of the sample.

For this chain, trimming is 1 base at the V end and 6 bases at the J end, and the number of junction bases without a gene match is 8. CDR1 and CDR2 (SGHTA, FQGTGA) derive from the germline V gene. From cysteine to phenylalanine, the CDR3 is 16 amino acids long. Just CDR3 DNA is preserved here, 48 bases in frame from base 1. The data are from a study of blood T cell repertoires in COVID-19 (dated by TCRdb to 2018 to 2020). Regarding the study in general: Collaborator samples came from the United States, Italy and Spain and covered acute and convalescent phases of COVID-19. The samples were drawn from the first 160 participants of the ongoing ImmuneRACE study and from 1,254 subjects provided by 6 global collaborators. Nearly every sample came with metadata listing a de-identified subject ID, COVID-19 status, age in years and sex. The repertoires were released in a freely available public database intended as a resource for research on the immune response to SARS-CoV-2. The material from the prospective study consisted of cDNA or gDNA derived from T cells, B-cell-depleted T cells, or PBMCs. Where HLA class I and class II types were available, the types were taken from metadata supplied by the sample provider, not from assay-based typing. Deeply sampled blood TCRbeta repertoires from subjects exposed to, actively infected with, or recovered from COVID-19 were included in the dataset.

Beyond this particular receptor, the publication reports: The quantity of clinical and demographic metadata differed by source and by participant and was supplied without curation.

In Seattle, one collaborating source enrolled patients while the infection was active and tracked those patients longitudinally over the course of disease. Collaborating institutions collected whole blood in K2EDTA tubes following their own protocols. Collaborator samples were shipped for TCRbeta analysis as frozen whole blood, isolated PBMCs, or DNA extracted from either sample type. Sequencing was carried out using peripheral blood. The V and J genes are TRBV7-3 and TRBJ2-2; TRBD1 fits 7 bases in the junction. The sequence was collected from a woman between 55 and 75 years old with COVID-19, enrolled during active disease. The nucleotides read TGTGCCAGCAGCTTAAGTCCTCGACAGGGTCCCGGGGAGCTGTTTTTT. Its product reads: CASSLSPRQGPGELFF.